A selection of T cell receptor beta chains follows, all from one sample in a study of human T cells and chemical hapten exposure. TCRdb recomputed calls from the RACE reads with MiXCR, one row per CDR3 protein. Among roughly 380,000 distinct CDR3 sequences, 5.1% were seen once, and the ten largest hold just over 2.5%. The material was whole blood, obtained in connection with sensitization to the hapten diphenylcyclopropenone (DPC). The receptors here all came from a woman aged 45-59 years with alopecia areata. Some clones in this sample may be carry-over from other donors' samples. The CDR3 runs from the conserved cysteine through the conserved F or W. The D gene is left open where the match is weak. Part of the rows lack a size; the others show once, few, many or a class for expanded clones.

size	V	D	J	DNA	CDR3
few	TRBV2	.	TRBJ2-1	TGTGCCAGCATCAAGGGGGAAGGGGGCAATGAGCAGTTCTTC	CASIKGEGGNEQFF
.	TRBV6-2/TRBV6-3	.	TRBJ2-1	TGTGCCAGCAACCTACTAGAATCCTACAATGAGCAGTTCTTC	CASNLLESYNEQFF
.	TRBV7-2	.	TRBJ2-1	TGTGCCAGCATCAGGGGGGCTGCAAGCTACAATGAGCAGTTCTTC	CASIRGAASYNEQFF
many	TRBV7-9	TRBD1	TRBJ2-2	TGTGCCAGCAGCCCCGCCTCAGGGGGGAACACCGGGGAGCTGTTTTTT	CASSPASGGNTGELFF
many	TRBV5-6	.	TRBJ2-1	TGTGCCAGCAGCTTGAGTGGGGGTGGTGAGCAGTTCTTC	CASSLSGGGEQFF
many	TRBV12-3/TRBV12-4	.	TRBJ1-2	TGTGCCAGCAGTCCTCCCGGGACGGGCCGAAGTGGCTACACCTTC	CASSPPGTGRSGYTF
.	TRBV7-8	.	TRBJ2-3	TGTGCCAGCAGCTTTTATGGGGATACGCAGTATTTT	CASSFYGDTQYF
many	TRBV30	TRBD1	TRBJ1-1	TGTGCCTGGACAGGGGGAATGAACACTGAAGCTTTCTTT	CAWTGGMNTEAFF
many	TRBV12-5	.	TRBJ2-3	TGTGCTAGTGGTTTGGTACCCCATAAGGGTGGGAGAGGGGATACGCAGTATTTT	CASGLVPHKGGRGDTQYF
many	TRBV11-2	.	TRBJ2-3	TGTGCCAGCAGCCCTAGACACAGTAGCACAGATACGCAGTATTTT	CASSPRHSSTDTQYF
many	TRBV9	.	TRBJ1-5	TGTGCCAGCAGCGTAGGACAGTCCAATCAGCCCCAGCATTTT	CASSVGQSNQPQHF